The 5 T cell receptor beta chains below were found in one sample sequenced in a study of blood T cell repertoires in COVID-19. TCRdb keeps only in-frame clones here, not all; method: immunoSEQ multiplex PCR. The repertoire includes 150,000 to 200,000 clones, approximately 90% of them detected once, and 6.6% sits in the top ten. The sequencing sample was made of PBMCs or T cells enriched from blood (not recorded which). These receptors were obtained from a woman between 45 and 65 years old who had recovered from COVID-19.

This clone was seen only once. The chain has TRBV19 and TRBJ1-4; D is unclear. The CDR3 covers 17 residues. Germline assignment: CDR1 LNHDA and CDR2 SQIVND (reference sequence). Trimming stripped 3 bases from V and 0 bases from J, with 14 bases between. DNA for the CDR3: TGTGCCAGTAGTATTTTCTGGCCAGACTCAACTAATGAAAAACTGTTTTTT. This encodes CASSIFWPDSTNEKLFF.

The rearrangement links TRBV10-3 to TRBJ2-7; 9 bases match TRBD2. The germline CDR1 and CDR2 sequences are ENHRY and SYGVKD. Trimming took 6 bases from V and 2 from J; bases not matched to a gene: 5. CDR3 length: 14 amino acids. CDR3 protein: CAIRASGATYEQYF. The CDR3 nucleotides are TGTGCCATCAGGGCTAGCGGGGCCACCTACGAGCAGTACTTC.

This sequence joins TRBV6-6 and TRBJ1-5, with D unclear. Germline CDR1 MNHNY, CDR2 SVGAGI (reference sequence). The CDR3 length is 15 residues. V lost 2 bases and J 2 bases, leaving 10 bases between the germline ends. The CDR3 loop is CASSYIRIRNQPQHF. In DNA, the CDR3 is TGTGCCAGCAGTTACATCAGGATCCGCAATCAGCCCCAGCATTTT.

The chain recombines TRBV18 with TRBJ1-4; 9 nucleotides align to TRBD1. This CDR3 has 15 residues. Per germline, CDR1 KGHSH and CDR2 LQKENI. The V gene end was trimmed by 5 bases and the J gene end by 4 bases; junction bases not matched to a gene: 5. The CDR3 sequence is CASSARQGDNEKLFF. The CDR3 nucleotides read TGTGCCAGCTCAGCTCGACAGGGGGATAATGAAAAACTGTTTTTT.

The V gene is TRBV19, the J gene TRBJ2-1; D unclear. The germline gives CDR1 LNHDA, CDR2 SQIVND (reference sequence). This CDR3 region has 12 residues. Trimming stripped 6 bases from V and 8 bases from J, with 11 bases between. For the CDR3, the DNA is TGTGCCAGTAGGATCTCAGTGGATGAGCAGTTCTTC. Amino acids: CASRISVDEQFF.